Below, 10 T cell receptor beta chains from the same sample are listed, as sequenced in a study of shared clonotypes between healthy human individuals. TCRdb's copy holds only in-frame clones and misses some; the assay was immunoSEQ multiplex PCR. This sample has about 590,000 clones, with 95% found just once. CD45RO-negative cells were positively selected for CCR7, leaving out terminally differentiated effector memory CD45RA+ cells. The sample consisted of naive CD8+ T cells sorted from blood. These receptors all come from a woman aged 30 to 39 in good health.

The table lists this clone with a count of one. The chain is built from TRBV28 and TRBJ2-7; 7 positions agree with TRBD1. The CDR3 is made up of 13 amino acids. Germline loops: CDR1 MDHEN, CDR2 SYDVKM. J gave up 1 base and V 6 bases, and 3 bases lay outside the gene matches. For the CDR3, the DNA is TGTGCCAGCAGACTGGGACAGTCCTACGAGCAGTACTTC. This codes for CASRLGQSYEQYF.

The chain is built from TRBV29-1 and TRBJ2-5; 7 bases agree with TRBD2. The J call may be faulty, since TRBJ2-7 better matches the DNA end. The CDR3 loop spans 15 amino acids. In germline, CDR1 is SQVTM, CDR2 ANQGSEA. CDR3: CSVEDEGGSSYEQYF. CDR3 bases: TGCAGCGTTGAAGACGAAGGCGGGAGCTCCTACGAGCAGTACTTC.

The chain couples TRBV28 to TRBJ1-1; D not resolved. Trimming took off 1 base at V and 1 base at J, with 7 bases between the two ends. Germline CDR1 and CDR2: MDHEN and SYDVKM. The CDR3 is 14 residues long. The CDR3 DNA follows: TGTGCCAGCAGTTTATTAAGGGCGAACACTGAAGCTTTCTTT. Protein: CASSLLRANTEAFF.

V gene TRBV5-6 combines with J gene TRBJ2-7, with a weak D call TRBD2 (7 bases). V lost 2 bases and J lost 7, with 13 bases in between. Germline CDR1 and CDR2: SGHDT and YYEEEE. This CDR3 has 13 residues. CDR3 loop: CASSFAGAGEQYF. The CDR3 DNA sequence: TGTGCCAGCAGCTTTGCGGGGGCGGGGGAGCAGTACTTC.

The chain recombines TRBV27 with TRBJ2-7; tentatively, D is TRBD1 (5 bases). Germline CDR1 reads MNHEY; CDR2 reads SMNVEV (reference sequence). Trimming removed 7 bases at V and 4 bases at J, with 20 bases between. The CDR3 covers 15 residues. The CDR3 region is CASTPPGASSYEQYF. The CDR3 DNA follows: TGTGCCAGCACCCCACCTGGGGCTTCATCGTACGAGCAGTACTTC.

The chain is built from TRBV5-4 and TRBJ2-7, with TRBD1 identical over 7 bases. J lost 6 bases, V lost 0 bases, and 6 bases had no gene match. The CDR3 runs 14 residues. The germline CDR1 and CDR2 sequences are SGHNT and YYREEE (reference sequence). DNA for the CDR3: TGTGCCAGCAGCTTGGGCCAGGGGGTCGTCGAGCAGTACTTC. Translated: CASSLGQGVVEQYF.

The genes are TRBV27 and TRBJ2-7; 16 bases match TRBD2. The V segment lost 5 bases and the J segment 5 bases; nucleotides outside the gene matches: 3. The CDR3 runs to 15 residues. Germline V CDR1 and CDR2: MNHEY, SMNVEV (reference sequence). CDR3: CASSTGTSGRDEQYF. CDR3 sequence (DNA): TGTGCCAGCAGTACCGGGACTAGCGGGAGGGACGAGCAGTACTTC.

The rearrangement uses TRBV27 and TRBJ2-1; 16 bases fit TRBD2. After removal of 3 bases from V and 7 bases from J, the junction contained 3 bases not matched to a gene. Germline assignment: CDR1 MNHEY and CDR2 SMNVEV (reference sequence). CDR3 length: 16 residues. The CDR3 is CASSFGTSGRGNEQFF. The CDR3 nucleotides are TGTGCCAGCAGTTTTGGGACTAGCGGGAGGGGTAATGAGCAGTTCTTC.

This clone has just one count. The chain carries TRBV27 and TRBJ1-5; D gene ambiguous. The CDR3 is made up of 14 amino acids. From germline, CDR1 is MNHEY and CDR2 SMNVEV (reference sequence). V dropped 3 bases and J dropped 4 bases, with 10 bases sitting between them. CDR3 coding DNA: TGTGCCAGCAGTTTGGCAGGAGCTAATCAGCCCCAGCATTTT. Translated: CASSLAGANQPQHF.

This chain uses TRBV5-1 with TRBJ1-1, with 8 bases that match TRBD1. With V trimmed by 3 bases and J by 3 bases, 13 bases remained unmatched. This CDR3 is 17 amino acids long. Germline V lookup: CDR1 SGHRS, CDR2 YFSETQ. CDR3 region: CASSSSVAGQGYTEAFF. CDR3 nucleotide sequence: TGCGCCAGCAGCTCATCCGTAGCAGGACAGGGTTACACTGAAGCTTTCTTT.